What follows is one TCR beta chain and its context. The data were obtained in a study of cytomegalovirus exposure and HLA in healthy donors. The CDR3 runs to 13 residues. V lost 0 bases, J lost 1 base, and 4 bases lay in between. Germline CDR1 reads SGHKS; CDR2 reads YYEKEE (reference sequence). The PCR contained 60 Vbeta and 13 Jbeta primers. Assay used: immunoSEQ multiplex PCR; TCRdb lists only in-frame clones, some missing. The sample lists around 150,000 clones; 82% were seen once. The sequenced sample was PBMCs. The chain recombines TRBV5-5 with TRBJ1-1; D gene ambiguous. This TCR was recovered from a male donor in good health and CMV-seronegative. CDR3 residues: CASSLAGNTEAFF. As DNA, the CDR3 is TGTGCCAGCAGCTTGGCAGGGAACACTGAAGCTTTCTTT.